A single sample gave rise to the 16 T cell receptor beta chains below, sequenced in a study of breast tumors, draining lymph nodes, adjacent tissues. Each CDR3 protein gets one entry after TCRdb re-called the multiplex PCR reads with MiXCR. The data hold around 230,000 distinct CDR3 sequences, with about 34% observed a single time. Samples came from axillary lymph nodes draining the breast cancer. Source material: axillary lymph node tissue. The receptors come from a female donor with breast cancer. Some clones in this sample may be carry-over from other donors' samples.

This clonotype was detected ten times or more. The rearrangement joins TRBV5-1 to TRBJ1-6; a possible D gene is TRBD1 (6 bases). With 0 bases removed from V and 5 bases from J, the gap between germline ends came to 21 bases. The germline V gene has CDR1 SGHRS and CDR2 YFSETQ. This CDR3 is 19 amino acids long. In DNA, the CDR3 is TGCGCCAGCAGCTTGGTTGGGACACCGAAGCGGGGGGATAATTCACCCCTCCACTTT. Translated: CASSLVGTPKRGDNSPLHF.

This chain connects TRBV11-1 to TRBJ2-1; D is unresolved. The V gene lost 5 bases and the J gene lost 0 bases, with 17 bases spanning the gap. Germline lookup yields CDR1 SGHAT and CDR2 FQDESV (reference sequence). This CDR3 comprises 17 residues. The CDR3 sequence: CASSQRVFPSSYNEQFF. Written as DNA, the CDR3 is TGTGCCAGCAGCCAAAGGGTCTTCCCTAGCTCCTACAATGAGCAGTTCTTC.

V usage is TRBV24-1 and J usage is TRBJ1-2; maybe TRBD1 (5 bases). With 3 bases removed from V and 5 bases from J, the gap between germline ends came to 9 bases. CDR1 is KGHDR and CDR2 is SFDVKD in the germline V gene. The CDR3 has 13 amino acids. The CDR3 loop is CATSDRRGYGYTF. The CDR3 nucleotides are TGTGCCACCAGTGATCGGCGGGGGTATGGCTACACCTTC.

This clonotype came up many times. The chain couples TRBV7-9 to TRBJ2-5; D possibly matches TRBD1 or TRBD2 (5 bases each). CDR3 length: 15 amino acids. Trimming cost V 3 bases and J 5 bases, with 16 bases left between them. Germline V lookup: CDR1 SEHNR, CDR2 FQNEAQ (reference sequence). The CDR3, as DNA: TGTGCCAGCAGCTTGGCGGGCCAGGACACGGAGACCCAGTACTTC. Its protein is CASSLAGQDTETQYF.

This clonotype showed up many times. The chain has TRBV10-2 and TRBJ2-3; 9 bases are shared with TRBD2. The V gene's germline CDR1 is WSHSY and CDR2 SAAADI. This CDR3 has 16 residues. The J segment lost 0 bases and the V segment lost 4 bases, leaving 5 bases of the junction unmatched. CDR3 sequence reads: CASSAAGGESTDTQYF. The CDR3 DNA is TGCGCCAGCAGTGCTGCGGGGGGGGAGAGCACAGATACGCAGTATTTT.

This clonotype showed up just once. This could be a read error, since a much larger clone is one nucleotide away. The chain uses TRBV6-5 and TRBJ2-2, with 9 bases lining up with TRBD1. Germline V gives CDR1 MNHEY, CDR2 SVGAGI. This CDR3 region has 15 residues. Trimming removed 5 bases from V and 4 bases from J; junction bases left unmatched: 5. The CDR3 DNA sequence: TGTGCCAGCAGTCGGACAGGGGTGAGCACCGGGGAGCTGTTTTTT. Amino acid sequence: CASSRTGVSTGELFF.

The sample holds many counts of this clonotype. V gene TRBV12-3 or TRBV12-4 combines with J gene TRBJ1-6; 7 positions match TRBD1. The CDR3 has 15 amino acids. Unmatched junction bases numbered 7, after V lost 5 bases and J lost 6 bases. Written as DNA, the CDR3 is TGTGCCAGCAGTGCGCGGGACAGTGTTAATTCACCCCTCCACTTT. It encodes CASSARDSVNSPLHF.

The chain carries TRBV9 and TRBJ1-6, with TRBD1 identical over 7 bases. The length of the CDR3 is 14 residues. Germline CDR1 is SGDLS and CDR2 is YYNGEE. Losses at the gene ends were 4 bases for V and 9 bases for J; bases not matched to a gene: 7. CDR3 residues: CASSLRQGSSPLHF. CDR3 coding DNA: TGTGCCAGCAGCCTAAGACAGGGTAGTTCACCCCTCCACTTT.

At least ten counts were recorded for this clonotype. This rearrangement joins TRBV18 to TRBJ1-3, with a possible D match to TRBD1 (5 bases). The V gene lost 2 bases and the J gene lost 0 bases, with 8 bases spanning the gap. CDR3 length equals 15 residues. Per the germline V gene, CDR1 is KGHSH and CDR2 is LQKENI. CDR3 in amino acids: CASSPDRLSGNTIYF. CDR3 nucleotides: TGTGCCAGCTCACCAGACAGACTCTCTGGAAACACCATATATTTT.

The sample holds many counts of this clonotype. The chain combines TRBV9 with TRBJ2-7, with 10 nucleotides matching TRBD2. This CDR3 is 14 amino acids long. Unmatched junction bases numbered 4, after V lost 4 bases and J lost 3 bases. The V gene's germline CDR1 is SGDLS and CDR2 YYNGEE. DNA of the CDR3: TGTGCCAGCAGCAATCTAGCGGGAGACTACGAGCAGTACTTC. It translates to CASSNLAGDYEQYF.

This clonotype was seen ten or more times. The chain uses TRBV4-3 and TRBJ1-2; D gene uncertain. Trimming cost V 1 base and J 4 bases, with 4 bases left between them. This CDR3 comprises 12 residues. The germline V gene encodes CDR1 LGHNA and CDR2 YSLEER. CDR3 in amino acids: CASSQGAYGYTF. The CDR3, as DNA: TGCGCCAGCAGCCAAGGGGCCTATGGCTACACCTTC.

In this sample, this clonotype turned up many times. The V and J genes are TRBV6-1 and TRBJ2-7; the D is unclear. CDR1 is MNHNS, CDR2 SASEGT, per germline. This CDR3 region has 12 residues. V was cut by 8 bases and J by 3 bases, with 11 bases left in between. Here the CDR3 reads CASGLTNYEQYF. The DNA for the CDR3 is TGTGCCAGCGGCTTGACAAACTACGAGCAGTACTTC.

This clonotype occurred many times. The chain combines TRBV4-3 with TRBJ2-2, with TRBD2 matching over 11 bases. Per the germline V gene, CDR1 is LGHNA and CDR2 is YSLEER. The CDR3 has 17 amino acids. With V trimmed by 4 bases and J by 1 base, 5 bases remained unmatched. The chain's CDR3 is CASSLELAGVNTGELFF. The CDR3 region has the DNA TGCGCCAGCAGCCTGGAACTAGCGGGGGTGAACACCGGGGAGCTGTTTTTT.

This clonotype has ten or more counts. The rearrangement joins TRBV20-1 to TRBJ2-3; D perhaps matches TRBD2 (7 bases). The CDR3 is 15 residues long. Trimming shortened V by 4 bases and J by 5 bases, and 19 bases separated the two germline ends. Looked up from germline, CDR1 is DFQATT and CDR2 is SNEGSKA (reference sequence). DNA for the CDR3: TGCAGTGCTACCCCTCTCGGCGGGGGCAGAGATACGCAGTATTTT. The encoded protein is CSATPLGGGRDTQYF.

The chain employs TRBV29-1 and TRBJ1-6; D is unresolved. This CDR3 has 10 residues. Germline V gives CDR1 SQVTM, CDR2 ANQGSEA. Trimming stripped 8 bases from V and 1 base from J, with 0 bases between. The CDR3 bases are TGCAGCTCCTATAATTCACCCCTCCACTTT. This sequence encodes CSSYNSPLHF.

This clonotype was seen ten or more times. The genes are TRBV9 and TRBJ2-3, with TRBD2 matching 14 bases. In germline, CDR1 is SGDLS, CDR2 YYNGEE. V gave up 0 bases and J gave up 0 bases; unmatched junction bases: 6. This CDR3 region has 19 residues. CDR3 region: CASSVGSGLAGESTDTQYF. The CDR3 nucleotides are TGTGCCAGCAGCGTAGGTTCGGGACTAGCGGGAGAGAGCACAGATACGCAGTATTTT.